Listed here are 22 T cell receptor beta chains from one sample, sequenced in a study of blood T cell repertoires in COVID-19. The table came from immunoSEQ multiplex PCR; TCRdb's copy has only in-frame clones and leaves some out. This table has 110,000 or so clones, around nine tenths appearing once. The sequenced sample was peripheral blood. The receptors here all came from a woman aged 45 to 65 with acute or convalescent COVID-19.

The V gene is TRBV3-1 (or the pseudogene TRBV3-2), the J gene TRBJ1-2, with 8 bases lining up with TRBD1. Unmatched junction bases numbered 2, after V lost 4 bases and J lost 4 bases. Germline assignment: CDR1 LGHDT and CDR2 YNNKEL (reference sequence). This CDR3 region has 13 residues. The DNA for the CDR3 is TGTGCCAGCAGCCGACAGGGGCTCTATGGCTACACCTTC. Translating gives CASSRQGLYGYTF.

This clone is a singleton in its sample. V usage is TRBV19 and J usage is TRBJ2-3, with 9 bases that match TRBD2. Germline V gene sequence: CDR1 LNHDA, CDR2 SQIVND (reference sequence). This CDR3 has 14 amino acids. Trimming at V came to 4 bases and at J to 2 bases, leaving 1 base not matched to a gene. In DNA form, the CDR3 reads TGTGCCAGTAGTAGCGGGAGGGCCACAGATACGCAGTATTTT. Protein sequence: CASSSGRATDTQYF.

V usage is TRBV25-1 and J usage is TRBJ1-3; 7 bases fit TRBD1. V trimming: 3 bases; J trimming: 6 bases; junction bases outside the gene matches: 8. The CDR3 has 15 residues. Germline lookup yields CDR1 MGHDK and CDR2 SYGVNS. CDR3 coding DNA: TGTGCCAGCAGTGATCCGGGACAGCTTCAAAACACCATATATTTT. This encodes CASSDPGQLQNTIYF.

The chain employs TRBV5-4 and TRBJ2-3, with 13 nucleotides matching TRBD2. Germline loops: CDR1 SGHNT, CDR2 YYREEE (reference sequence). The trim removed 4 bases at V and 2 bases at J, leaving 7 bases unmatched. CDR3 size: 17 residues. The DNA of the CDR3 is TGTGCCAGCAGCGGGAGACTAGCGGGAGGCTTCACAGATACGCAGTATTTT. This translates into CASSGRLAGGFTDTQYF.

This clone was found once. This chain joins TRBV5-1 and TRBJ2-5, with 10 bases aligning to TRBD2. Germline V gene data show CDR1 as SGHRS and CDR2 as YFSETQ. V lost 4 bases, J lost 3 bases, and 12 bases stayed unmatched. This CDR3 region has 17 residues. The CDR3 loop reads CASSPTRSGGAEETQYF. The CDR3 nucleotides are TGCGCCAGCAGCCCCACTCGGAGCGGGGGGGCCGAAGAGACCCAGTACTTC.

The chain is built from TRBV5-1 and TRBJ1-2, with TRBD1 as a possible D gene (6 bases). V was pared by 4 bases and J by 2 bases, with 15 bases between. The CDR3 is 15 amino acids. Germline lookup yields CDR1 SGHRS and CDR2 YFSETQ. As DNA, the CDR3 is TGCGCCAGCAGCGATCCTGCCGGGACAAACTATGGCTACACCTTC. Translation gives CASSDPAGTNYGYTF.

This sequence joins TRBV6-2 or TRBV6-3 and TRBJ2-7; 7 positions match TRBD1. Germline assignment: CDR1 MNHEY and CDR2 SVGEGT. V shed 2 bases and J 0 bases; nucleotides not matched to a gene: 10. CDR3 length: 17 residues. CDR3 region: CASSYPRTGRISYEQYF. The CDR3 DNA follows: TGTGCCAGCAGTTACCCTCGGACAGGCCGAATCTCCTACGAGCAGTACTTC.

About this clone itself: At the DNA level, this CDR3 is encoded by other sequences in the same sample as well. J is TRBJ1-5 and V is TRBV19; 7 bases fit TRBD1. In germline, CDR1 is LNHDA, CDR2 SQIVND (reference sequence). J was trimmed by 7 bases and V by 9 bases; bases with no gene match: 6. This CDR3 spans 12 amino acids. Here the CDR3 reads CASRQGYQPQHF. CDR3 sequence (DNA): TGTGCCAGCCGACAGGGATACCAGCCCCAGCATTTT.

The chain uses TRBV19 and TRBJ1-2; D is perhaps TRBD1 (5 bases). V lost 0 bases and J lost 6, with 11 bases in between. Looked up from germline, CDR1 is LNHDA and CDR2 is SQIVND (reference sequence). This CDR3 has 14 residues. This chain's CDR3 is CASSIEMGPDGYTF. CDR3 coding DNA: TGTGCCAGTAGTATAGAAATGGGGCCTGATGGCTACACCTTC. Filled out from reference TRBV19 and TRBJ1-2, the complete variable domain reads DGGITQSPKYLFRKEGQNVTLSCEQNLNHDAMYWYRQDPGQGLRLIYYSQIVNDFQKGDIAEGYSVSREKKESFPLTVTSAQKNPTAFYLCASSIEMGPDGYTFGSGTRLTVV.

The J gene is TRBJ1-2, the V gene TRBV18; no clear D. The CDR3 totals 15 residues. V lost 3 bases to trimming and J lost 8 bases, with 19 bases between them. Germline V gives CDR1 KGHSH, CDR2 LQKENI. The CDR3 region is CASSPDPSYLRGYTF. CDR3 sequence (DNA): TGTGCCAGCTCACCTGATCCCAGTTATCTGAGGGGCTACACCTTC.

CDR3 nucleotide sequence: TGCAGCGTAGGACAGACAGAAGCTTTCTTT. Translation: CSVGQTEAFF. This chain joins TRBV29-1 and TRBJ1-1; D may be TRBD1 (6 bases). Between the trimmed V and J ends, which lost 6 bases and 8 bases, there was a span of 10 bases. The germline V gene encodes CDR1 SQVTM and CDR2 ANQGSEA. This CDR3 is 10 amino acids long.

Here the CDR3 DNA reads TGTGCCATCAGTGACGCAGGGGATTACGAGCAGTACTTC. The encoded protein is CAISDAGDYEQYF. The gene calls are TRBV10-3 and TRBJ2-7, with a tentative D call TRBD1 (6 bases). V lost 3 bases, J lost 4 bases, and 10 bases lay in between. The CDR3 is 13 residues long. CDR1 is ENHRY and CDR2 is SYGVKD in the germline V gene.

This clone came up once. The chain has TRBV7-8 and TRBJ2-7; unclear D gene. CDR1 and CDR2 (germline): SGHVS, FQNEAQ. Trimming took 7 bases from V and 5 from J, leaving 21 bases between them. There are 15 residues in the CDR3. The CDR3 DNA is TGTGCCAGCACCTATTTCTTAAACCAATTCGACGAGCAGTACTTC. This translates into CASTYFLNQFDEQYF. Together with reference TRBV7-8 and TRBJ2-7, the CDR3 gives the full variable domain: GAGVSQSPRYKVAKRGQDVALRCDPISGHVSLFWYQQALGQGPEFLTYFQNEAQLDKSGLPSDRFFAERPEGSVSTLKIQRTQQEDSAVYLCASTYFLNQFDEQYFGPGTRLTVT.

This chain uses TRBV13 with TRBJ1-2, with 9 bases identical to TRBD1. Germline lookup yields CDR1 PRHDT and CDR2 FYEKMQ (reference sequence). Losses at the gene ends were 5 bases for V and 7 bases for J; bases not matched to a gene: 8. The CDR3 length is 14 residues. The CDR3: CASSPGQGMGGYTF. CDR3 bases: TGTGCCAGCAGCCCCGGACAGGGGATGGGTGGCTACACCTTC.

The V call is TRBV6-5, the J call TRBJ1-1; TRBD1 might be the D (5 bases). The CDR3 extends over 14 amino acids. Germline CDR1 reads MNHEY; CDR2 reads SVGAGI. Between the trimmed V and J ends, which lost 2 bases and 5 bases, there was a span of 12 bases. CDR3 residues: CASSYRAGFTEAFF. CDR3 coding DNA: TGTGCCAGCAGTTACCGGGCAGGGTTTACTGAAGCTTTCTTT.

The gene calls are TRBV24-1 and TRBJ2-1, with a possible D match to TRBD2 (7 bases). Looked up from germline, CDR1 is KGHDR and CDR2 is SFDVKD. Trimming removed 0 bases at V and 7 bases at J, with 15 bases between. This CDR3 has 16 residues. Here the CDR3 reads CATSDLSGGGGNEQFF. The CDR3 nucleotides read TGTGCCACCAGTGATTTGAGTGGGGGGGGCGGTAATGAGCAGTTCTTC.

The chain uses TRBV7-9 and TRBJ1-2; D is perhaps TRBD1 (5 bases). Deletions cut 1 base from V and 5 bases from J, with 11 bases between. The CDR3 totals 14 residues. Looked up from germline, CDR1 is SEHNR and CDR2 is FQNEAQ (reference sequence). The CDR3 DNA follows: TGTGCCAGCAGCTTAGTTGCGGCAGGGTATGGCTACACCTTC. The encoded protein is CASSLVAAGYGYTF. Based on the CDR3 plus reference TRBV7-9 and TRBJ1-2, the full variable domain is DTGVSQNPRHKITKRGQNVTFRCDPISEHNRLYWYRQTLGQGPEFLTYFQNEAQLEKSRLLSDRFSAERPKGSFSTLEIQRTEQGDSAMYLCASSLVAAGYGYTFGSGTRLTVV.

CDR3 sequence reads: CSASQGYEQYF. The CDR3 DNA follows: TGCAGTGCTAGCCAGGGCTACGAGCAGTACTTC. V usage is TRBV20-1 and J usage is TRBJ2-7; tentative D call: TRBD1 (5 bases). The CDR3 totals 11 residues. CDR1 and CDR2 from the germline V gene are DFQATT and SNEGSKA (reference sequence). V gave up 3 bases and J gave up 3 bases, with 6 bases separating them.

This sequence joins TRBV4-1 and TRBJ2-3, with D perhaps matching TRBD1 (5 bases). CDR1 and CDR2 (germline): MGHRA, YSYEKL. V lost 4 bases and J 2 bases, leaving 16 bases between the germline ends. The CDR3 runs to 16 residues. CDR3 amino acids: CASSRQGSSPTDTQYF. CDR3 sequence (DNA): TGCGCCAGCAGCCGCCAGGGCTCAAGCCCCACAGATACGCAGTATTTT.

This clone appeared a single time. The chain carries TRBV5-1 and TRBJ2-2; D is unclear. V was pared by 1 base and J by 5 bases, with 9 bases between. CDR1 and CDR2 from the germline V gene are SGHRS and YFSETQ. The CDR3 length is 14 residues. CDR3 loop: CASSLTVLTGELFF. CDR3 DNA sequence: TGCGCCAGCAGCTTGACAGTTTTAACCGGGGAGCTGTTTTTT.

CDR3 residues: CATKQGGNEKLFF. The CDR3 region has the DNA TGTGCCACCAAACAGGGGGGGAATGAAAAACTGTTTTTT. This rearrangement joins TRBV19 to TRBJ1-4; 8 positions match TRBD1. The V and J ends lost 10 bases and 5 bases, in that order; junction bases with no gene match: 6. The CDR3 consists of 13 residues. CDR1 LNHDA and CDR2 SQIVND come from the germline V gene (reference sequence).

The chain couples TRBV10-3 to TRBJ1-5, with 11 bases identical to TRBD1. The CDR3 contains 15 residues. J lost 4 bases, V lost 2 bases, and 1 base had no gene match. Germline values: CDR1 ENHRY, CDR2 SYGVKD. The CDR3 DNA is TGTGCCATCAGTGAGGGACAGGGGGCTAATCAGCCCCAGCATTTT. Translated, it gives CAISEGQGANQPQHF.